This TCR beta chain is drawn from a study of blood T cell repertoires in COVID-19 (dated by TCRdb to 2020 to 2022). For the wider study: Samples from collaborators originated in the United States, Italy and Spain and spanned both the acute and convalescent phases of COVID-19. The sample metadata nearly always contained a de-identified subject ID, COVID-19 status, age in years and sex. Where available, HLA class I and class II types were taken from metadata supplied by the sample provider and were not determined by assay-based typing. Deeply sampled blood TCRbeta repertoires from subjects exposed to, actively infected with, or recovered from COVID-19 were included in the dataset. The samples were drawn from two sources: the first 160 participants of the ongoing ImmuneRACE study, and about 1,300 subjects contributed by 6 global collaborators. The material from the prospective study consisted of cDNA or gDNA derived from T cells, B-cell-depleted T cells, or PBMCs. A freely available public database, intended as a resource for researchers studying the immune response to SARS-CoV-2, is where the repertoires were released.

This clone appeared a few times. Its antigen is currently not known. No much larger clone exists at a distance of one base, and base qualities are not known. TCRbeta CDR3 regions were amplified from genomic DNA using the immunoSEQ Assay, a bias-controlled multiplex PCR. As for the original processing: Within the assay, amplification of reference gene primers was used to estimate how many nucleated cells each sample contained. Sequence reads were collapsed and filtered to measure the absolute abundance of every unique TCRbeta CDR3 rearrangement. For each sample, productive Simpson clonality was calculated as the square root of Simpson's diversity index over productive rearrangements. TCRdb obtained this table from immuneACCESS and retained in-frame rearrangements with V and J assigned. These tables miss some clones; where compared with another copy, unresolved V genes account for less than half of the shortfall, and the remainder is unexplained. V and J calls and clone size are as listed in that table; D and trimming were resolved from the DNA. This sample gives roughly 250,000 clones in total; 70% to 90% of them show up just once. The ten biggest clones cover under 2% of the sample.

The germline V gene sets CDR1 to SNHLY and CDR2 to FYNNEI. The trim is 5 bases for V and 5 bases for J, with a gap of 4 bases between the germline ends. The CDR3 sequence holds 11 residues, the cysteine and phenylalanine included. Of all the DNA, just the CDR3 is kept, 33 bases in frame from base 1. Participants in the prospective study were aged about 18 to 89 years, lived in some 24 United States geographic areas, and enrolled through a virtual design. In the prospective study, cohorts were assigned on the basis of participant-reported clinical history obtained from a screening survey and a study questionnaire. Recovered participants in ImmuneRACE Cohort 3 were defined as having two consecutive negative NP/OP PCR tests, clearance from a healthcare professional, or resolution of symptoms. In the prospective study, whole blood, serum and a nasopharyngeal or oropharyngeal swab were collected from each participant by mobile phlebotomists. Over an approximately 2-month period, participants in the prospective study had the option of providing additional blood draws and questionnaires. Blood samples from the prospective study were shipped frozen or at room temperature prior to DNA extraction.

Findings and caveats that apply to the study as a whole: The amount of clinical and demographic metadata varied by source and participant and was provided uncurated.

Sequenced input: PBMCs or T cells enriched from blood (not recorded which). The clonotype comes from a woman between 45 and 65 years old who had recovered from COVID-19. The rearrangement combines TRBV2 with TRBJ2-1, with no D gene named confidently. The DNA sequence follows: TGTGCCAGCAGTTTAAACAATGAGCAGTTCTTC. Its protein reads: CASSLNNEQFF. The full variable domain, completed from the reference TRBV2 and TRBJ2-1 proteins outside the CDR3, reads EPEVTQTPSHQVTQMGQEVILRCVPISNHLYFYWYRQILGQKVEFLVSFYNNEISEKSEIFDDQFSVERPDGSNFTLKIRSTKLEDSAMYFCASSLNNEQFFGPGTRLTVL.